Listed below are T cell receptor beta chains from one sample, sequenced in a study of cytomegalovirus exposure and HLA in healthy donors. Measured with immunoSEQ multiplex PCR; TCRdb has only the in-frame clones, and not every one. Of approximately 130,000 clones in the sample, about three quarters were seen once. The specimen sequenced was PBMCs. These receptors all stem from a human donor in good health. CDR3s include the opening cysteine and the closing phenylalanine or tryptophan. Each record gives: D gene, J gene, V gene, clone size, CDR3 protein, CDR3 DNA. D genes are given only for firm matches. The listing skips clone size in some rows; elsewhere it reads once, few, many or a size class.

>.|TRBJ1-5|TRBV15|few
CATSRAVGGRVQPQHF
TGTGCCACCAGCAGGGCCGTCGGGGGGCGCGTTCAGCCCCAGCATTTT
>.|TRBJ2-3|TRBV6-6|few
CASSYLGELSTDTQYF
TGTGCCAGCAGTTACCTCGGGGAGCTAAGCACAGATACGCAGTATTTT
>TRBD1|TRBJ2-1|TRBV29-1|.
CSTGQGGYNEQFF
TGCAGCACCGGACAGGGTGGATACAATGAGCAGTTCTTC
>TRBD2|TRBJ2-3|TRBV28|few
CASSTLSTSGRALRTQYF
TGTGCCAGCAGTACCCTCTCCACTAGCGGGAGGGCCCTCCGCACGCAGTATTTT
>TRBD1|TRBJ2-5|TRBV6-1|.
CASTLFRDSGMTQYF
TGTGCCAGCACCTTATTCCGGGACAGCGGCATGACCCAGTACTTC
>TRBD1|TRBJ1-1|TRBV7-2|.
CASSSLQGASTEAFF
TGTGCCAGCAGCTCCCTACAGGGGGCCAGCACTGAAGCTTTCTTT
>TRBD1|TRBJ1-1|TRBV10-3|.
CAITRTGKRTEAFF
TGTGCCATCACCCGGACAGGGAAGCGCACTGAAGCTTTCTTT
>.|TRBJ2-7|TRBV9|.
CASSPGGRGRYEQYF
TGTGCCAGCAGCCCCGGCGGCAGGGGTAGGTACGAGCAGTACTTC
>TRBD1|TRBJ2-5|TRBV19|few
CASRAGGQGETQYF
TGTGCCAGTAGGGCGGGGGGACAGGGGGAGACCCAGTACTTC
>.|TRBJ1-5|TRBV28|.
CASSRQRGSNQPQHF
TGTGCCAGCAGCCGCCAGCGCGGGAGTAATCAGCCCCAGCATTTT
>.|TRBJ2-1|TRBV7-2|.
CASSLSGLGGFF
TGTGCCAGCAGCCTTTCGGGACTGGGGGGGTTCTTC
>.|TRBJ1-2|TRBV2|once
CASSAEGPLSGYTF
TGTGCCAGCAGTGCGGAGGGCCCGCTATCTGGCTACACCTTC
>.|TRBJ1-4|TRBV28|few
CASSSLTAATNEKLFF
TGTGCCAGCAGTTCTCTTACAGCCGCAACTAATGAAAAACTGTTTTTT
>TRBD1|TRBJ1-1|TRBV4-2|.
CASSQDPGQGSTEAFF
TGTGCCAGCAGCCAAGATCCGGGACAGGGTAGCACTGAAGCTTTCTTT
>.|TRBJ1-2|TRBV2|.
CASTRGGAQGYTF
TGTGCCAGCACCAGGGGAGGGGCTCAGGGCTACACCTTC
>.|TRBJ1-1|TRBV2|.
CAGGTGNTEAFF
TGTGCCGGGGGGACTGGGAACACTGAAGCTTTCTTT
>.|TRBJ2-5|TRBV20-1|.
CSAFKETQYF
TGCAGTGCTTTTAAAGAGACCCAGTACTTC
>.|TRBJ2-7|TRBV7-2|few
CASSDHLRDGQYEQYF
TGTGCCAGCAGCGACCATCTCAGGGATGGTCAGTACGAGCAGTACTTC
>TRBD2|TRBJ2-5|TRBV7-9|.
CASSFSGSGPYF
TGTGCCAGCAGCTTTAGCGGGAGCGGTCCTTACTTC
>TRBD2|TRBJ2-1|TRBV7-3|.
CSSSSPSREGRNEQFF
TGTTCCAGCAGCTCCCCTTCCCGGGAGGGCCGCAATGAGCAGTTCTTC
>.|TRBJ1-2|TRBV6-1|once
CASKLGLLDYTF
TGTGCCAGCAAGCTGGGACTTTTGGACTACACCTTC
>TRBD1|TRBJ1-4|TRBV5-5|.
CASSESGQGGEKLFF
TGTGCCAGCAGCGAGTCGGGACAGGGGGGTGAAAAACTGTTTTTT
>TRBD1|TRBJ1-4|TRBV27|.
CASSFQGASNEKLFF
TGTGCCAGCAGTTTCCAGGGGGCGTCTAATGAAAAACTGTTTTTT
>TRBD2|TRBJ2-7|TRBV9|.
CASSAMGTSGYEQYF
TGTGCCAGCAGCGCCATGGGGACTAGCGGCTACGAGCAGTACTTC
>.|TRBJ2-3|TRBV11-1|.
CASSQITGLTDTQYF
TGTGCCAGCAGCCAAATCACAGGGCTCACAGATACGCAGTATTTT
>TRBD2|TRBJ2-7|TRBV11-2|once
CASSSGAREVYEQYF
TGTGCCAGCAGCTCCGGGGCGCGGGAGGTCTACGAGCAGTACTTC
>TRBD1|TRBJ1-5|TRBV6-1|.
CASIRDRGFNQPQHF
TGTGCCAGCATTCGGGACAGGGGATTCAATCAGCCCCAGCATTTT
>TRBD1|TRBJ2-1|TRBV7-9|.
CSSSANPRTGESYNEQFF
TGTTCCAGCAGCGCCAATCCGAGGACAGGGGAATCCTACAATGAGCAGTTCTTC
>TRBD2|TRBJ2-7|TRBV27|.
CASRLAGTYEQYF
TGTGCCAGCAGGCTAGCGGGAACCTACGAGCAGTACTTC
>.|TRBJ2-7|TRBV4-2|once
CASSQDLAGGSYEQYF
TGTGCCAGCAGCCAAGACCTGGCGGGTGGGTCCTACGAGCAGTACTTC
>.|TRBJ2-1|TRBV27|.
CASSRIGGNEQFF
TGTGCCAGCAGTAGGATCGGCGGGAATGAGCAGTTCTTC